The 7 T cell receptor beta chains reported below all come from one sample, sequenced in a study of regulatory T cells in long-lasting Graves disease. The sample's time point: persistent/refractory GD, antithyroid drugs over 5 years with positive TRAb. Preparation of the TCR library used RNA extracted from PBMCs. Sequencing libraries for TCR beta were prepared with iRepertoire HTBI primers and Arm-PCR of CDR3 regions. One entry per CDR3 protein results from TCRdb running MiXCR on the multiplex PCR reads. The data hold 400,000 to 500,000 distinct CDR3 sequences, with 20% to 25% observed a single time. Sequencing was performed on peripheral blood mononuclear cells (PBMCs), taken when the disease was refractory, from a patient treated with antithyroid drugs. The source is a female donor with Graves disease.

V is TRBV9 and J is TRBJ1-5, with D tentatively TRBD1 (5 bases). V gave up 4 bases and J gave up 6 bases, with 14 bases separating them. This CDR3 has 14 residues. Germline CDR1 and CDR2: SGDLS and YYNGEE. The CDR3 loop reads CASSPGLGGQPQHF. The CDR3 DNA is TGTGCCAGCAGCCCCGGACTGGGGGGTCAGCCCCAGCATTTT.

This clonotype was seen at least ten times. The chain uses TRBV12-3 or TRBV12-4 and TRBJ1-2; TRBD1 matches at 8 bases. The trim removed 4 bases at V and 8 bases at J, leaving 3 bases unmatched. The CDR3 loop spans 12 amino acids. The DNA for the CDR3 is TGTGCCAGCAGTTCGGACAGGGACGGCTACACCTTC. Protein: CASSSDRDGYTF.

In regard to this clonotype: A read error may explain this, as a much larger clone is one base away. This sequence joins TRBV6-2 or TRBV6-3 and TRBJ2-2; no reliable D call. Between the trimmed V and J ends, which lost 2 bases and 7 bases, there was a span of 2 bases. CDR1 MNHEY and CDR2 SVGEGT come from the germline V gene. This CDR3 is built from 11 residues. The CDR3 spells CASSYGGELFF. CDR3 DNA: TGTGCCAGCAGTTACGGCGGGGAGCTGTTTTTT.

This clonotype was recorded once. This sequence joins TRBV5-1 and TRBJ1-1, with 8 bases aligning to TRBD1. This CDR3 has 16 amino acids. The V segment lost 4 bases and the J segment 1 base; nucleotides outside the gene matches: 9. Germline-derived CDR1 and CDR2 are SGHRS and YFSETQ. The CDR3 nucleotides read TGCGCCAGCAGCGCCCCAGGGGGCCCAGCGAACACTGAAGCTTTCTTT. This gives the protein CASSAPGGPANTEAFF.

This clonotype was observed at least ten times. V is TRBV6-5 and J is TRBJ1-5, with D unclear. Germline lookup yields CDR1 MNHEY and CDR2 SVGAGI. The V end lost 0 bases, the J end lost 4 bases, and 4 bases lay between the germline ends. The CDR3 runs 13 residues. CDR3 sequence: CASSYSDNQPQHF. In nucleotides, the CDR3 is TGTGCCAGCAGTTACTCAGATAATCAGCCCCAGCATTTT.

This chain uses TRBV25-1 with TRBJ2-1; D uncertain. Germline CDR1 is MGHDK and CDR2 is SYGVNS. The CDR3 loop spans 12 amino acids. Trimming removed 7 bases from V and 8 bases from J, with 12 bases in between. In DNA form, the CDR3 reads TGTGCCAGCATTGATCCCTCTGATGAGCAGTTCTTC. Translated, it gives CASIDPSDEQFF.

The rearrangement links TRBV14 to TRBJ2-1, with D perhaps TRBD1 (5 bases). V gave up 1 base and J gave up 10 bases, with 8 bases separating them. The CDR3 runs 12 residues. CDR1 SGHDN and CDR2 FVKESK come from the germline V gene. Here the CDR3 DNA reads TGTGCCAGCAGCCAAGTAGGGGTGGAGCAGTTCTTC. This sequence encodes CASSQVGVEQFF.